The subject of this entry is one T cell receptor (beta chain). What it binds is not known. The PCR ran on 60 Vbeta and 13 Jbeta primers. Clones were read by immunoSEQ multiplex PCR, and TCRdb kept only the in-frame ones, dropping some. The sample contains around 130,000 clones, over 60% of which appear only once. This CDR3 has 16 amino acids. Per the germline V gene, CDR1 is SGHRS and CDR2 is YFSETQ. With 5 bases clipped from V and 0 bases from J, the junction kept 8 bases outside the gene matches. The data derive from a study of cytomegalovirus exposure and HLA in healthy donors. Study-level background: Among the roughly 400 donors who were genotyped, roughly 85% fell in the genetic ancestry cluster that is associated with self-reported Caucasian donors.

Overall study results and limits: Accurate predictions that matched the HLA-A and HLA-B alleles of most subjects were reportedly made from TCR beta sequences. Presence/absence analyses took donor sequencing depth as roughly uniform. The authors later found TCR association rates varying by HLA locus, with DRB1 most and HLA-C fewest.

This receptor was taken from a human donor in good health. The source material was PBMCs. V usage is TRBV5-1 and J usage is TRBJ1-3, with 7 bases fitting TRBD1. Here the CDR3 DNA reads TGCGCCAGCAGGACGGGACAGTTAAGCTCTGGAAACACCATATATTTT. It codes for CASRTGQLSSGNTIYF.